This T cell receptor beta chain was observed in a study of blood T cell repertoires in COVID-19. Profiled with immunoSEQ multiplex PCR; TCRdb holds only in-frame clones, not every one. Of fewer than 250,000 clones detected, almost 85% appear once; the ten largest clones hold approximately 12%. CDR1 and CDR2 from the germline V gene are SQVTM and ANQGSEA. The CDR3 contains 14 residues. Losses at the gene ends were 4 bases for V and 2 bases for J; bases not matched to a gene: 7. J is TRBJ2-7 and V is TRBV29-1; TRBD1 matches at 8 bases. The TCR comes from a woman aged 35 to 49 with acute or convalescent COVID-19. Material: peripheral blood. CDR3 protein: CSVARRDRTYEQYF. The CDR3 DNA sequence: TGCAGCGTTGCTAGACGGGACAGGACCTACGAGCAGTACTTC.